The present entry profiles one TCR beta chain with its context. Its antigen is as yet unknown. This sample was included in a study of T cell responses to AZD1222 COVID-19 vaccine. Sequencing used immunoSEQ multiplex PCR; TCRdb keeps in-frame clones, though not all of them. Of about 160,000 clones listed, 88% are singletons. Overall study results and limits: Clonal diversity was possibly underestimated, and the donors were mostly white British, with more females.

V shed 5 bases and J 5 bases; nucleotides not matched to a gene: 9. Germline-derived CDR1 and CDR2 are SGHTA and FQGNSA. This CDR3 contains 17 residues. The sequencing here drew on peripheral blood, taken on day 0 of AZD1222 vaccination. This receptor was identified in an adult in good health. The J gene is TRBJ2-3, the V gene TRBV7-2, with 14 bases fitting TRBD2. The DNA for the CDR3 is TGTGCCAGCAGCCCGGGGACTAGCGGGAGTTGGGGAGATACGCAGTATTTT. Translated: CASSPGTSGSWGDTQYF.